This TCR beta chain stems from a study of shared clonotypes between healthy human individuals. At the level of the study: Contributing individuals were a couple of females and three males aged 18 to 49.

Sequenced by immunoSEQ multiplex PCR; TCRdb stores in-frame clones only, minus some. This table holds around 440,000 clones, 77% found once. Donors comprised only Caucasian adults living in Nashville, Tennessee. This CDR3 region has 15 residues. Deletions cut 6 bases from V and 0 bases from J, with 11 bases between. Germline lookup yields CDR1 SGHVS and CDR2 FQNEAQ. This sequence was found in a woman in her forties in good health. Some clones in this sample may be carry-over from other donors' samples. Sequenced sample: PBMCs. This chain joins TRBV7-8 and TRBJ2-2; perhaps TRBD1 as D (5 bases). The CDR3 coding sequence is TGTGCCAGCAGACTCGACAGCGCGAACACCGGGGAGCTGTTTTTT. This codes for CASRLDSANTGELFF.